At least ten counts were recorded for the clone carrying this T cell receptor beta chain. The antigen remains unidentified. Time point indicated: newly diagnosed GD, antithyroid drugs for less than 3 months. PBMCs provided the RNA from which the TCR library was made. The CDR3 length is 15 residues. The germline CDR1 and CDR2 sequences are DFQATT and SNEGSKA (reference sequence). With V trimmed by 6 bases and J by 3 bases, 10 bases remained unmatched. Relying on iRepertoire HTBI primers and Arm-PCR of CDR3 regions, the team built TCR beta libraries. In TCRdb, the multiplex PCR reads were re-called with MiXCR into one record per CDR3 protein. The data show a few hundred thousand distinct CDR3 sequences, about 17% seen once. The data were obtained in a study of regulatory T cells in long-lasting Graves disease. Overall study context: Freshly diagnosed Graves' patients had used antithyroid drugs for under 3 months.

Study results and limitations: Favored usage of TRBV28, TRBJ1-2 and TRBJ2-5 was recorded in persistent disease.

This TCR derives from a female donor with Graves disease. Specimen: peripheral blood mononuclear cells (PBMCs), collected at new diagnosis, from a patient treated with antithyroid drugs. The J gene is TRBJ1-1, the V gene TRBV20-1; TRBD1 matches at 10 bases. The CDR3: CSADGTGDSYTEAFF. CDR3 in DNA: TGCAGTGCGGACGGGACAGGGGATTCGTACACTGAAGCTTTCTTT.